A single T cell receptor beta chain is shown here with its context. The antigen is undetermined. Germline loops: CDR1 SGHRS, CDR2 YFSETQ. This CDR3 spans 15 amino acids. The V end was cut by 4 bases, the J end by 0 bases, with 13 bases between. These data come from a study of human T cells and chemical hapten exposure. In the study overall: Among samples, TCR yields varied mainly because of small differences in pooled library volume.

Overall study results and limits: Following DPC sensitization, TCRs present above 1 in 1000 frequency showed no change.

It was the library that attached unique molecular identifiers to individual cDNA molecules. In the authors' workflow: With a range of roughly 23,224 to 690,600, the median per sample was roughly 95,000 TCRs. TCRdb reanalysed the 5' RACE reads using MiXCR and keeps one entry per CDR3 protein. The V and J calls shown here were made by TCRdb, not taken from the authors' results. The table lists about 81,000 distinct CDR3 sequences, more than 7% of them singletons. Total RNA extraction was carried out from unfractionated whole blood. V gene TRBV5-1 combines with J gene TRBJ1-1; possibly TRBD1 for D (5 bases). The clonotype comes from a male donor in good health. The CDR3 sequence: CASSARTTMNTEAFF. CDR3 DNA sequence: TGCGCCAGCAGCGCAAGGACAACGATGAACACTGAAGCTTTCTTT. Filled out from reference TRBV5-1 and TRBJ1-1, the complete variable domain reads KAGVTQTPRYLIKTRGQQVTLSCSPISGHRSVSWYQQTPGQGLQFLFEYFSETQRNKGNFPGRFSGRQFSNSRSEMNVSTLELGDSALYLCASSARTTMNTEAFFGQGTRLTVV.